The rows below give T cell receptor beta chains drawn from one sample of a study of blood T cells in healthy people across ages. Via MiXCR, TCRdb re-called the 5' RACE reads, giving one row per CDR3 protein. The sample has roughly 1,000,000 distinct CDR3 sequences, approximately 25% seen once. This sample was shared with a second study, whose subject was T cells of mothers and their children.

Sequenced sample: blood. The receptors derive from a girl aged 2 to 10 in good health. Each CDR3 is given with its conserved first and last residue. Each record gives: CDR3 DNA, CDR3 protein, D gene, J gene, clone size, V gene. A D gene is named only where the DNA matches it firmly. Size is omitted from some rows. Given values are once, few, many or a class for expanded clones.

TGTGCCAGTACTCGGGGCAGGGCTAGCAATCAGCCCCAGCATTTT	CASTRGRASNQPQHF	.	TRBJ1-5	few	TRBV19
TGCAGTGCCCTTGACCGCGATGAGCAGTTCTTC	CSALDRDEQFF	.	TRBJ2-1	.	TRBV20-1
TGTGCCAGCAGCTTAAGTGAGCCAGCGGGAGTCGAGACCCAGTACTTC	CASSLSEPAGVETQYF	TRBD2	TRBJ2-5	.	TRBV13
TGTGCCAGCAGGAAAGGTAGCGGGGGGGCAACTGAGCAGTTCTTC	CASRKGSGGATEQFF	TRBD2	TRBJ2-1	.	TRBV2
TGTGCCAGCAGCTTAGCTGCAGGCATAGCGAATGAGCAGTTCTTC	CASSLAAGIANEQFF	.	TRBJ2-1	.	TRBV11-1
TGTGCCAGCGCCTTTAGGGGGGCCAACGTCCTGACTTTC	CASAFRGANVLTF	.	TRBJ2-6	few	TRBV6-1
TGCAGCGTTGAATTCAGGCTTAACACTGAAGCTTTCTTT	CSVEFRLNTEAFF	.	TRBJ1-1	many	TRBV29-1
TGCAGCGTGACAGGGCGCTCGGTTAGTGGCTACACCTTC	CSVTGRSVSGYTF	TRBD1	TRBJ1-2	.	TRBV29-1
TGCGCCAGCAGCTTGGGAGGGGATCTGAACACTGAAGCTTTCTTT	CASSLGGDLNTEAFF	.	TRBJ1-1	.	TRBV5-1
TGTGCCACCAGTGATTTAAGGGACAGGGATACAGATACGCAGTATTTT	CATSDLRDRDTDTQYF	TRBD1	TRBJ2-3	few	TRBV24-1
TGTGCCAGCAGTACCCTCCAGGGAAGCGATACGCAGTATTTT	CASSTLQGSDTQYF	.	TRBJ2-3	.	TRBV6-2/TRBV6-3
TGCAGCGTTGGGGACAGGGTGGAAGGCTACACCTTC	CSVGDRVEGYTF	TRBD1	TRBJ1-2	.	TRBV29-1
TGTGCCAGCAGTTTCTCCTCGGGTCAAGAGACCCAGTACTTC	CASSFSSGQETQYF	.	TRBJ2-5	many	TRBV5-1
TGTGCCAGCTCAAACCTGGGGAACACGCAGTATTTT	CASSNLGNTQYF	.	TRBJ2-3	.	TRBV12-3/TRBV12-4
TGTGCCAGCACCGAGGGAGACGGGAGGGTTGTTAACGGGGAGCTGTTTTTT	CASTEGDGRVVNGELFF	TRBD2	TRBJ2-2	few	TRBV9
TGTGCCAGCAGCTATAGCGGGGGGGGTTACAATGAGCAGTTCTTC	CASSYSGGGYNEQFF	TRBD2	TRBJ2-1	few	TRBV7-2
TGTGCCAGCTCACCACCGATGGATGGAGACATTCAGTACTTC	CASSPPMDGDIQYF	.	TRBJ2-4	.	TRBV18
TGTGCCAGCAGCCAAGGTCTGGACAGGTTCCTTTACGAGCAGTACTTC	CASSQGLDRFLYEQYF	TRBD1	TRBJ2-7	.	TRBV14
TGCAGCGTTGTAGGACGGGAGTACAATGAGCAGTTCTTC	CSVVGREYNEQFF	.	TRBJ2-1	.	TRBV29-1
TGTGCCAGCAGTGACAGGGAGAGAGCTTTCTTT	CASSDRERAFF	TRBD1	TRBJ1-1	.	TRBV6-2/TRBV6-3
TGTGCCAGCAAGGACCCGCGAGTGTCCTACAATGAGCAGTTCTTC	CASKDPRVSYNEQFF	.	TRBJ2-1	once	TRBV6-2/TRBV6-3
TGCAGCGTAAGGCACGTTCTGAAAGAGACCCAGTACTTC	CSVRHVLKETQYF	.	TRBJ2-5	few	TRBV29-1
TGTGCCAGCAGCCCAACCGGGACAGAAAACTCTGGAAACACCATATATTTT	CASSPTGTENSGNTIYF	TRBD1	TRBJ1-3	.	TRBV9
TGTGCCAGCAGCTTTGACGATGGCTACACCTTC	CASSFDDGYTF	.	TRBJ1-2	few	TRBV7-2
TGTGCCAGCTTCCGGGACAGGGGGCTTTCGGAGACCCAGTACTTC	CASFRDRGLSETQYF	TRBD1	TRBJ2-5	few	TRBV6-6
TGCAGCGTTGAAGGTCGATGGGGCAACCATAACTATGGCTACACCTTC	CSVEGRWGNHNYGYTF	.	TRBJ1-2	.	TRBV29-1
TGTGCCAGCAGTTTCGGGACAGGGGTTAATCAGCCCCAGCATTTT	CASSFGTGVNQPQHF	TRBD1	TRBJ1-5	.	TRBV28
TGCAGTGCTAGAGATCCGCGGGAGGGGACAGATACGCAGTATTTT	CSARDPREGTDTQYF	TRBD2	TRBJ2-3	.	TRBV20-1
TGTGCCAGCAGCCCGGACAGGGTTTCAACAGATACGCAGTATTTT	CASSPDRVSTDTQYF	TRBD1	TRBJ2-3	few	TRBV7-2
TGTGCCAGCAGTGGACTATTCGGACAGGCGAGCACAGATACGCAGTATTTT	CASSGLFGQASTDTQYF	TRBD1	TRBJ2-3	many	TRBV25-1
TGCAGTGCTAGATCCGGGATTAGGTACCAAGAGACCCAGTACTTC	CSARSGIRYQETQYF	.	TRBJ2-5	.	TRBV20-1
TGTGCCAGCAGCTCATTGGAATGGGGGATAACAGATACGCAGTATTTT	CASSSLEWGITDTQYF	.	TRBJ2-3	.	TRBV5-6
TGCAGCGTTGTGAGGGGCGGACAGGGAGAAGCTTTCTTT	CSVVRGGQGEAFF	TRBD1	TRBJ1-1	.	TRBV29-1
TGCGCCAGCAAATCCCCGACTAGCGGGATGGAGACCCAGTACTTC	CASKSPTSGMETQYF	TRBD2	TRBJ2-5	.	TRBV10-2
TGCGACAGCAGCTGGGGACAGGGGGCGACCGGGGAGCTGTTTTTT	CDSSWGQGATGELFF	TRBD1	TRBJ2-2	.	TRBV5-1
TGCGCCAGCAGCCAAGGCCACAGCTCCTACGAGCAGTACTTC	CASSQGHSSYEQYF	.	TRBJ2-7	.	TRBV4-3
TGCAGCGTTCAACCCACAGATACGCAGTATTTT	CSVQPTDTQYF	.	TRBJ2-3	few	TRBV29-1
TGTGCCAGCAGCTTAGCGCTGGGGGGAAATGAAGCTTTCTTT	CASSLALGGNEAFF	.	TRBJ1-1	few	TRBV7-9
TGTGCCATCAGTGAGAACGGGAGGGCCGAAAATGAGCAGTTCTTC	CAISENGRAENEQFF	TRBD2	TRBJ2-1	few	TRBV10-3
TGCAGCGTTGTAGGTCCTGGTTACAATGAGCAGTTCTTC	CSVVGPGYNEQFF	.	TRBJ2-1	.	TRBV29-1
TGTGCCAGCAGCGCCACCGGGACGGACCACTATGGCTACACCTTC	CASSATGTDHYGYTF	.	TRBJ1-2	.	TRBV7-2
TGTGCCAGCAGCGTATGGGGTGGACCCGGGGAGCTGTTTTTT	CASSVWGGPGELFF	.	TRBJ2-2	.	TRBV9
TGTGCCACCAGCAGCGTATACTATGTCTACACCTTC	CATSSVYYVYTF	.	TRBJ1-2	few	TRBV15
TGTGCCAGCAGCCCCCTAGCGGGGGATGTGTACTTC	CASSPLAGDVYF	TRBD2	TRBJ2-5	few	TRBV4-2
TGTGCCAGCAGTAGAATAGCGGGGGATTCCTACAATGAGCAGTTCTTC	CASSRIAGDSYNEQFF	TRBD2	TRBJ2-1	few	TRBV6-1